These 22 T cell receptor beta chains were sequenced from one sample in a study of T cells in Graves' hyperthyroidism and ophthalmopathy. The source material, RNA transcripts, was used to amplify TCR beta CDR3 regions. HTBI primers were employed in a first-round RT-PCR of the TCR CDR3. TCRdb re-called the multiplex PCR reads through MiXCR, storing one row per CDR3 protein. The sample gives over 400,000 distinct CDR3 sequences, 14% to 15% of which show up once; approximately 13% is in the top ten. What was sequenced was blood. The receptors derive from a man younger than 35 with Graves' ophthalmopathy.

This clonotype was recorded a few times. The chain is built from TRBV24-1 and TRBJ2-3; 10 nucleotides match TRBD2. The V and J ends lost 5 bases and 6 bases, in that order; junction bases with no gene match: 7. The CDR3 sequence is 15 residues long. Germline CDR1 reads KGHDR; CDR2 reads SFDVKD. The CDR3 sequence: CATSVSGGIGDTQYF. CDR3 DNA: TGTGCCACCAGTGTTAGCGGGGGGATCGGGGATACGCAGTATTTT.

This clonotype has more than one count but fewer than ten. The V and J genes are TRBV3-1 and TRBJ2-2, with TRBD1 matching 7 bases. CDR1 is LGHDT and CDR2 is YNNKEL in the germline V gene (reference sequence). The CDR3 contains 16 residues. Germline trimming cut 0 bases from V and 1 base from J; bases unmatched to any gene: 2. As DNA, the CDR3 is TGTGCCAGCAGCCAAGAGGGGACAGAGAACACCGGGGAGCTGTTTTTT. Translating gives CASSQEGTENTGELFF.

This clonotype was picked up many times. The CDR3 bases are TGTGCCTGGAGTGTAAGATGGACAGGGGGGAACACTGAAGCTTTCTTT. Protein sequence: CAWSVRWTGGNTEAFF. The chain couples TRBV30 to TRBJ1-1, with 10 positions matching TRBD1. J gave up 1 base and V 0 bases, and 5 bases lay outside the gene matches. CDR1 and CDR2 (germline): GTSNPN, SVGIG (reference sequence). The CDR3 length is 16 residues. The variable domain in full, completed from reference TRBV30 and TRBJ1-1, reads SQTIHQWPATLVQPVGSPLSLECTVEGTSNPNLYWYRQAAGRGLQLLFYSVGIGQISSEVPQNLSASRPQDRQFILSSKKLLLSDSGFYLCAWSVRWTGGNTEAFFGQGTRLTVV.

The chain recombines TRBV4-2 with TRBJ2-5, with 9 nucleotides matching TRBD1. The CDR3 has 13 residues. The germline V gene encodes CDR1 LGHNA and CDR2 YNFKEQ. V was clipped by 3 bases and J by 7 bases; unmatched bases: 3. The CDR3 sequence is CASSQDRGGTQYF. Here the CDR3 DNA reads TGTGCCAGCAGCCAGGACAGGGGCGGGACCCAGTACTTC.

This clonotype turned up a few times. The chain employs TRBV5-1 and TRBJ1-5; D is undetermined. Trimming removed 2 bases at V and 0 bases at J, with 9 bases between. The CDR3 length is 15 residues. Germline CDR1 and CDR2: SGHRS and YFSETQ. The chain's CDR3 is CASSFEGYSNQPQHF. The CDR3 coding sequence is TGCGCCAGCAGCTTCGAGGGTTATAGCAATCAGCCCCAGCATTTT.

The table lists this clonotype with many counts. The genes are TRBV11-2 and TRBJ2-7, with 10 bases fitting TRBD1. The V gene's germline CDR1 is SGHAT and CDR2 FQNNGV. Trimming at V came to 5 bases and at J to 6 bases, leaving 10 bases not matched to a gene. There are 15 residues in the CDR3. In DNA form, the CDR3 reads TGTGCCAGCAGCGGGTGGACAGGGGGGGACGGCGAGCAGTACTTC. Translating gives CASSGWTGGDGEQYF.

This clonotype showed up many times. The chain is built from TRBV3-1 and TRBJ1-4; 9 nucleotides align to TRBD1. Germline loops: CDR1 LGHDT, CDR2 YNNKEL (reference sequence). Losses at the gene ends were 2 bases for V and 7 bases for J; bases not matched to a gene: 11. This CDR3 spans 17 amino acids. CDR3 DNA: TGTGCCAGCAGCCAACCCTGGGGGGACAGGGAGGCTGAAAAACTGTTTTTT. Translation gives CASSQPWGDREAEKLFF.

This clonotype occurred many times. This rearrangement joins TRBV5-1 to TRBJ2-3, with D possibly matching TRBD1 (6 bases). V was trimmed by 6 bases and J by 2 bases, leaving 13 bases between them. This CDR3 spans 14 amino acids. Per germline, CDR1 SGHRS and CDR2 YFSETQ. The CDR3 DNA reads TGCGCCAGCAAGAAAGGGGGTAACACAGATACGCAGTATTTT. It specifies CASKKGGNTDTQYF.

The chain uses TRBV4-1 and TRBJ1-2, with D uncertain. Per germline, CDR1 MGHRA and CDR2 YSYEKL. V was clipped by 1 base and J by 4 bases, with 19 bases between them. CDR3 length equals 17 residues. In DNA form, the CDR3 reads TGCGCCAGCAGCCAAGGAGGTTCGGGTAGGCCCCCCTATGGCTACACCTTC. It specifies CASSQGGSGRPPYGYTF.

This clonotype was detected many times. The chain uses TRBV5-1 and TRBJ2-7, with D perhaps matching TRBD1 (6 bases). Trimming shortened V by 4 bases and J by 3 bases, and 14 bases separated the two germline ends. This CDR3 is 14 amino acids long. CDR1 SGHRS and CDR2 YFSETQ come from the germline V gene. The CDR3 loop reads CASSARGRGYEQYF. CDR3 in DNA: TGCGCCAGCAGCGCCCGGGGCAGGGGCTACGAGCAGTACTTC.

This clonotype was picked up many times. The rearrangement links TRBV11-3 to TRBJ2-1; 7 bases match TRBD2. The CDR3 totals 15 residues. In germline, CDR1 is SGHNT, CDR2 YENEEA. After removal of 4 bases from V and 3 bases from J, the junction contained 6 bases not matched to a gene. CDR3 nucleotide sequence: TGTGCCAGCAGCTCTTTTGGGGAGGGCTACAATGAGCAGTTCTTC. Its translation is CASSSFGEGYNEQFF.

The rearrangement links TRBV29-1 to TRBJ1-3, with D uncertain. The germline gives CDR1 SQVTM, CDR2 ANQGSEA. The V and J ends lost 6 bases and 0 bases respectively, with 9 bases between them. This CDR3 spans 13 amino acids. This CDR3 reads CSVVEISGNTIYF. The DNA for the CDR3 is TGCAGCGTAGTAGAGATCTCTGGAAACACCATATATTTT.

This clonotype has a count of ten or more. The chain has TRBV7-8 and TRBJ2-5; the match to TRBD1 covers 8 bases. CDR1 and CDR2 (germline): SGHVS, FQNEAQ. The ends lost 5 bases at V and 5 bases at J; junction bases unmatched: 13. The CDR3 consists of 16 residues. The CDR3 sequence: CASSKDPGQVGETQYF. As DNA, the CDR3 is TGTGCCAGCAGCAAAGATCCGGGACAGGTTGGGGAGACCCAGTACTTC.

CDR3 sequence (DNA): TGTGCCAGCAGCCCAGGGACGGAACTCTCCTATAATTCACCCCTCCACTTT. Translating it yields CASSPGTELSYNSPLHF. The chain combines TRBV7-2 with TRBJ1-6, with D possibly matching TRBD1 (5 bases). CDR3 length: 17 residues. V dropped 5 bases and J dropped 0 bases, with 14 bases sitting between them. Germline CDR1 and CDR2: SGHTA and FQGNSA. The full variable domain, rest sourced from reference TRBV7-2 and TRBJ1-6, is GAGVSQSPSNKVTEKGKDVELRCDPISGHTALYWYRQSLGQGLEFLIYFQGNSAPDKSGLPSDRFSAERTGGSVSTLTIQRTQQEDSAVYLCASSPGTELSYNSPLHFGNGTRLTVT.

The table lists this clonotype with many counts. The chain links TRBV12-3 or TRBV12-4 to TRBJ1-5; D might be TRBD1 (6 bases). The CDR3 runs 14 residues. V was cut by 7 bases and J by 3 bases, with 13 bases left in between. CDR3 bases: TGTGCCAGCATCTTACAGGGATCCAATCAGCCCCAGCATTTT. This gives the protein CASILQGSNQPQHF.

The table lists this clonotype with a few counts. V gene TRBV13 combines with J gene TRBJ2-1; 9 nucleotides agree with TRBD2. V was pared by 6 bases and J by 6 bases, with 12 bases of the junction left unmatched. The CDR3 consists of 16 residues. Per germline, CDR1 PRHDT and CDR2 FYEKMQ (reference sequence). CDR3 sequence: CASREAGGPVSNEQFF. For the CDR3, the DNA is TGTGCCAGCAGAGAAGCGGGAGGCCCCGTATCCAATGAGCAGTTCTTC.

This clonotype was seen repeatedly, ten times or more. This chain links TRBV6-1 with TRBJ1-6, with a possible D match to TRBD1 (5 bases). This CDR3 is built from 15 residues. CDR1 is MNHNS, CDR2 SASEGT, per germline. V was clipped by 11 bases and J by 7 bases, with 21 bases between them. CDR3 residues: CACPDKGTDNSPLHF. The CDR3 region has the DNA TGTGCCTGCCCCGATAAGGGGACGGACAATTCACCCCTCCACTTT.

This clonotype has a count of ten or more. The chain couples TRBV11-1 to TRBJ2-1; D possibly corresponds to TRBD1 (5 bases). The CDR3 consists of 16 residues. Between the trimmed V and J ends, which lost 1 base and 0 bases, there was a span of 10 bases. The germline CDR1 and CDR2 sequences are SGHAT and FQDESV (reference sequence). This chain's CDR3 is CASSLGTPSSYNEQFF. The CDR3 DNA reads as TGTGCCAGCAGCTTAGGGACACCATCCTCCTACAATGAGCAGTTCTTC.

This chain joins TRBV6-2 or TRBV6-3 and TRBJ2-5; 10 bases line up with TRBD1. The CDR3 sequence is 16 residues long. The V gene's germline CDR1 is MNHEY and CDR2 SVGEGT. Losses at the gene ends were 0 bases for V and 5 bases for J; bases not matched to a gene: 6. The DNA of the CDR3 is TGTGCCAGCAGTTACTCGACGACAGGGGGCTGGGAGACCCAGTACTTC. Residues: CASSYSTTGGWETQYF.

This clonotype was counted ten times or more. The chain has TRBV20-1 and TRBJ2-7, with 7 bases identical to TRBD2. Germline V CDR1 and CDR2: DFQATT, SNEGSKA (reference sequence). V lost 3 bases and J lost 3; bases outside the gene matches: 11. The CDR3 covers 15 residues. The CDR3 bases are TGCAGTGCTAGGGCCCTGATTAGCGGGTTCTACGAGCAGTACTTC. The encoded protein is CSARALISGFYEQYF.

This clonotype occurred many times. This chain uses TRBV3-1 with TRBJ1-2; D ambiguous. The ends were cut back, 0 bases at V and 1 base at J, with 6 bases in the middle. The CDR3 covers 14 residues. Germline V gene data show CDR1 as LGHDT and CDR2 as YNNKEL (reference sequence). Written as DNA, the CDR3 is TGTGCCAGCAGCCAAGATCCGATTAACTATGGCTACACCTTC. Translating it yields CASSQDPINYGYTF.

The V and J genes are TRBV7-2 and TRBJ2-7, with 8 bases identical to TRBD2. V lost 1 base, J lost 2 bases, and 7 bases stayed unmatched. The CDR3 is 16 residues long. Germline V gene lookup returns CDR1 SGHTA and CDR2 FQGNSA. The CDR3 DNA reads TGTGCCAGCAGCTTAGTGGGGGGAGCGGGGGCCTACGAGCAGTACTTC. Translated: CASSLVGGAGAYEQYF. Supplemented by reference TRBV7-2 and TRBJ2-7, the full variable domain reads GAGVSQSPSNKVTEKGKDVELRCDPISGHTALYWYRQSLGQGLEFLIYFQGNSAPDKSGLPSDRFSAERTGGSVSTLTIQRTQQEDSAVYLCASSLVGGAGAYEQYFGPGTRLTVT.